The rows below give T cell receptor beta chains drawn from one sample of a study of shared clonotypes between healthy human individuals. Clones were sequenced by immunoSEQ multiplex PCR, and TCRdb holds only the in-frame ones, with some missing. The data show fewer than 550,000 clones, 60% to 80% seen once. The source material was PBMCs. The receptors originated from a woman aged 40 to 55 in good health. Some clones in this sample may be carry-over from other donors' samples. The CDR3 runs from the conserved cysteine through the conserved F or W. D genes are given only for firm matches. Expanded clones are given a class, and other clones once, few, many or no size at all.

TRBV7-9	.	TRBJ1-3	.	CASSLTLSGNTIYF	TGTGCCAGCAGCTTAACACTCTCTGGAAACACCATATATTTT
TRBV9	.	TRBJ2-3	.	CASSVGSSATSTDTQYF	TGTGCCAGCAGCGTAGGGTCTAGCGCTACTAGCACAGATACGCAGTATTTT
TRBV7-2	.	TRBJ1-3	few	CASSIRGGNTIYF	TGTGCCAGCAGCATAAGAGGTGGAAACACCATATATTTT
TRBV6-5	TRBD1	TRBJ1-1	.	CASSRDRFTEAFF	TGTGCCAGCAGCCGGGACAGGTTCACTGAAGCTTTCTTT
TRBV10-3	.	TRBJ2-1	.	CAAGQPNYNEQFF	TGTGCCGCAGGACAGCCAAACTACAATGAGCAGTTCTTC
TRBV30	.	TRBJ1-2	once	CAWSVVGVNYGYTF	TGTGCCTGGAGTGTCGTAGGGGTAAACTATGGCTACACCTTC
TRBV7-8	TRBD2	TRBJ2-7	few	CASSLGTSGEFSYEQYF	TGTGCCAGCAGCCTCGGGACTAGCGGGGAATTTTCCTACGAGCAGTACTTC
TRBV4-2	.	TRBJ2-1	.	CASSQDGLDEQFF	TGTGCCAGCAGCCAAGATGGGCTAGATGAGCAGTTCTTC
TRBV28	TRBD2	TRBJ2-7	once	CASLKPGTSGRGISYEQYF	TGTGCCAGCCTGAAGCCCGGGACTAGCGGGAGGGGGATCTCCTACGAGCAGTACTTC
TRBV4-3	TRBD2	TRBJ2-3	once	CASSHTSGDTDTQYF	TGCGCCAGCAGCCACACTAGCGGGGACACAGATACGCAGTATTTT
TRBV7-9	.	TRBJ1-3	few	CASSLVGPEFSGNTIYF	TGTGCCAGCAGCTTAGTAGGGCCCGAGTTCTCAGGAAACACCATATATTTT
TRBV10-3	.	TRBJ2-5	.	CAIRTGTQETQYF	TGTGCCATCAGAACCGGGACCCAAGAGACCCAGTACTTC
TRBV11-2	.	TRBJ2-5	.	CASSLDPERTQYF	TGTGCCAGCAGCCTCGACCCTGAACGGACCCAGTACTTC
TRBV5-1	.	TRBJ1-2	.	CASSLEGTTYGYTF	TGCGCCAGCAGCTTGGAGGGGACCACCTATGGCTACACCTTC
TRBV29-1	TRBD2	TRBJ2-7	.	CSVGTSGSVGAEQYF	TGCAGCGTTGGGACTAGCGGGAGTGTTGGGGCCGAGCAGTACTTC